Given below is one TCR beta chain in context. Per germline, CDR1 SGHNT and CDR2 YYREEE (reference sequence). The CDR3 spans 15 residues. V lost 4 bases to trimming and J lost 7 bases; unmatched junction nucleotides: 12. Treatment: some 20 received Ad26.COV2.S at low or high dose, single or two shots; several received placebo; per-sample allocation not given. On day 63 after the first injection, vaccine and placebo recipients gave samples. This record belongs to a study of Ad26.COV2.S vaccination and SARS-CoV-2 variants. Study in general: Of the COV1001 trial arms, the Ad26.COV2.S arm included the donor.

Clones were sequenced by immunoSEQ multiplex PCR, and TCRdb holds only the in-frame ones, with some missing. The sample holds roughly 500,000 clones, 70% to 90% seen once. Sequences were derived from peripheral blood, sampled in a trial of Ad26.COV2.S vaccine versus placebo. The chain couples TRBV5-4 to TRBJ1-1, with 8 nucleotides matching TRBD1. The TCR originated in a person between 18 and 65 years old who received the Ad26.COV2.S COVID-19 vaccine or a placebo. The CDR3 sequence: CASSRAGQGDLEAFF. DNA for the CDR3: TGTGCCAGCAGCAGGGCCGGACAGGGCGATCTTGAAGCTTTCTTT.